This T cell receptor (beta chain) was captured by sequencing in a study of OX40 agonist ivuxolimab in advanced cancers. Across the study: Patients were given ivuxolimab, an antibody that agonizes OX40 (CD134). Study outcomes and limitations: Doses of 0.1 to 3.0 mg/kg were accompanied by clonal expansion of CD4+ and CD8+ blood T cells by week 6.

People who had autoimmune disease history or systemic immunosuppression were excluded. To note about this clone: The target antigen is unknown.

The method was immunoSEQ multiplex PCR; TCRdb's version includes in-frame clones alone and lacks a portion of them. The table has some 75,000 clones, approximately 86% seen once. V was clipped by 1 base and J by 4 bases, with 14 bases between them. Germline V gives CDR1 SGHAT, CDR2 FQNNGV. The CDR3 is 15 amino acids. This TCR was sampled from an adult with an advanced solid tumor such as melanoma, head and neck, liver or kidney cancer. The sample in question was CD4+ or CD8+ T cells sorted from blood, obtained in a trial of the OX40 agonist ivuxolimab. V usage is TRBV11-2 and J usage is TRBJ2-7, with D possibly being TRBD1 or TRBD2 (5 bases each). This CDR3 is CASSLARDGRYEQYF. The CDR3 DNA reads TGTGCCAGCAGCTTAGCTAGGGACGGCCGATACGAGCAGTACTTC.